Reported below is one T cell receptor (beta chain). What it binds is not known. The sample originates from a study of T-cell memory formation after mild COVID-19. Study observations and caveats: Whether second-wave clones peaking at day 37 were SARS-CoV-2 specific went unconfirmed. Certain responding clones were present in pre-infection memory, suggesting participation of cross-reactive memory.

The CDR3 runs to 13 residues. V lost 8 bases, J lost 9 bases, and 10 bases stayed unmatched. CDR1 and CDR2 (germline): ENHRY, SYGVKD. UMIs and sample barcodes were carried by the TCR alpha and TCR beta cDNA libraries that 5'RACE produced using constant-segment primers. TCRdb itself ran the 5' RACE reads through MiXCR, one entry per CDR3 protein. The data hold about 430,000 distinct CDR3 sequences, with more than 15% observed a single time. Sample: PBMCs or a T cell subset sorted from them (not recorded which). This sequence joins TRBV10-3 and TRBJ2-1; 7 bases agree with TRBD1. This clonotype was obtained from a man between 18 and 29 years old who had mild COVID-19 (a few samples of this study predate the infection). Cell type and time point are not known. DNA for the CDR3: TGTGCCATCGCCGGGACAGATTACGGTGAGCAGTTCTTC. Translated: CAIAGTDYGEQFF.